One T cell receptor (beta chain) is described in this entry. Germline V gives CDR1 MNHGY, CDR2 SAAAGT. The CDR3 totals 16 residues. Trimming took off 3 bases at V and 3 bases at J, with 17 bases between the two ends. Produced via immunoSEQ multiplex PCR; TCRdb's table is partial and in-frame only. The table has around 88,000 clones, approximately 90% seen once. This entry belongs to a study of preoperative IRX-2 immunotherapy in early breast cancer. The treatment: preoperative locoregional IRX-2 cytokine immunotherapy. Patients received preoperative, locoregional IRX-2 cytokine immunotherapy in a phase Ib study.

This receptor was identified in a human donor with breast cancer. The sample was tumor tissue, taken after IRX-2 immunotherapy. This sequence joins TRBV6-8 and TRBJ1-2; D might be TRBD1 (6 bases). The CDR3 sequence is CASSYTAGEFYYGYTF. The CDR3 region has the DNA TGTGCCAGCAGTTATACGGCAGGGGAATTTTACTATGGCTACACCTTC.